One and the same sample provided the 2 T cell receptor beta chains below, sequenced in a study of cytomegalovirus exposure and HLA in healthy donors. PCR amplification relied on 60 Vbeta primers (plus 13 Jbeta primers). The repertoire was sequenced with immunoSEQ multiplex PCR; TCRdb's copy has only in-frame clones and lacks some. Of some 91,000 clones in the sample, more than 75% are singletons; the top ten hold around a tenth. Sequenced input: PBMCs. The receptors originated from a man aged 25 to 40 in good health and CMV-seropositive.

The CDR3 region has the DNA TGTGCCAGTAGGCCAGAGGGTAGGGCCTCTGGAAACACCATATATTTT. This translates into CASRPEGRASGNTIYF. V usage is TRBV19 and J usage is TRBJ1-3; D not resolved. The CDR3 is 16 residues long. Germline CDR1 and CDR2: LNHDA and SQIVND (reference sequence). Trimming shortened V by 6 bases and J by 0 bases, and 15 bases separated the two germline ends.

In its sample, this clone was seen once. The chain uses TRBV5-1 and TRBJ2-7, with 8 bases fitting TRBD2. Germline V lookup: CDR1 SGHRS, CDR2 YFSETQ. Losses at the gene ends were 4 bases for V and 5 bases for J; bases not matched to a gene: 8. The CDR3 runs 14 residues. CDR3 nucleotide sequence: TGCGCCAGCAGCGACCTTAGCGGGACAAACGAGCAGTACTTC. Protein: CASSDLSGTNEQYF.